This T cell receptor beta chain came from a study of cytomegalovirus exposure and HLA in healthy donors. Notes on the study in general: Later analysis associated a missense DCLRE1C variant with TCR beta V- and J-gene trimming. It was about 150 TCR beta chains that were listed as cytomegalovirus-associated.

PCR used 60 Vbeta primers and 13 Jbeta primers. Sequenced by immunoSEQ multiplex PCR; TCRdb stores in-frame clones only, minus some. Among 200,000 to 250,000 clones listed, 82% were seen once. Germline values: CDR1 MDHEN, CDR2 SYDVKM. V shed 4 bases, J shed 7 bases, and the junction held 9 bases outside the gene matches. CDR3 length: 15 residues. Points on this clone: Its antigen is unknown.

Sequences were obtained from PBMCs. This clonotype was sampled from a woman in her forties in good health and CMV-seropositive. The chain couples TRBV28 to TRBJ1-5; 8 nucleotides align to TRBD1. As DNA, the CDR3 is TGTGCCAGCAGTTCGCTTTCAGGGGGCGCGCAGCCCCAGCATTTT. This sequence encodes CASSSLSGGAQPQHF.